Here is one TCR beta chain with its context. The target antigen is unknown. Clones were read by immunoSEQ multiplex PCR, and TCRdb kept only the in-frame ones, dropping some. Here the sample spans 9,500 to 15,000 clones, approximately 88% being singletons. This sample is drawn from a study of blood T cell dynamics during melanoma immunotherapy. Study overall: Metastatic melanoma patients received first-line pembrolizumab or nivolumab plus ipilimumab.

Trimming stripped 1 base from V and 0 bases from J, with 12 bases between. This CDR3 contains 16 residues. Germline V gives CDR1 SGDLS, CDR2 YYNGEE. Study observations and caveats: Unlike progressors, later disease-control patients had W3 repertoires gaining clonality or diversity.

The time point denotes: week 3, after first cycle of checkpoint inhibitor. Sampling occurred pretreatment (T0) and at week 3 (W3), after cycle one of checkpoint blockade. The sequence was collected from a human donor with melanoma. The material sequenced was blood, taken from a patient treated with checkpoint blockade. V gene TRBV9 combines with J gene TRBJ2-3; possibly TRBD1 for D (7 bases). For the CDR3, the DNA is TGTGCCAGCAGCGTACAGGGGGGATTAAGCACAGATACGCAGTATTTT. Its protein is CASSVQGGLSTDTQYF.